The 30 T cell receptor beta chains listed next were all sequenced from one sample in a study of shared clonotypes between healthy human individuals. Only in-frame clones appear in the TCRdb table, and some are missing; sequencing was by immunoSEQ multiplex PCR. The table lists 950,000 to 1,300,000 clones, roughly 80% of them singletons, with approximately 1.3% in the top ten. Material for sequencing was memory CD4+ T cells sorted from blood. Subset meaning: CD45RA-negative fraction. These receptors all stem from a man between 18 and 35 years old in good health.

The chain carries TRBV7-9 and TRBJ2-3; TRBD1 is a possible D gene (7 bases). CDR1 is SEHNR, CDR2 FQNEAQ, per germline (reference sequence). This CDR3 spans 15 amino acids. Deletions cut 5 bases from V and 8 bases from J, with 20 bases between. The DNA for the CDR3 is TGTGCCAGCAGCCCCACCGGACTTCAGGGGGGTACGCAGTATTTT. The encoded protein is CASSPTGLQGGTQYF.

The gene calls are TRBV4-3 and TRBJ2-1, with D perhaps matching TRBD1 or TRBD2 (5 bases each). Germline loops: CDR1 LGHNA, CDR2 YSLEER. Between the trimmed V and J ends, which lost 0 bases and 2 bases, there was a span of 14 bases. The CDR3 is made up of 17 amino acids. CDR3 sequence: CASSQDRGRATYNEQFF. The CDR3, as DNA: TGCGCCAGCAGCCAAGATCGGGGCAGGGCAACCTACAATGAGCAGTTCTTC.

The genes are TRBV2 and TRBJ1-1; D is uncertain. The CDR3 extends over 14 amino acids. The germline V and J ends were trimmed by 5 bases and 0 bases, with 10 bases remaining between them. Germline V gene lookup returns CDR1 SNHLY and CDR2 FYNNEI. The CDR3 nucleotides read TGTGCCAGCAGTACTAGACGGCTGAACACTGAAGCTTTCTTT. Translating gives CASSTRRLNTEAFF. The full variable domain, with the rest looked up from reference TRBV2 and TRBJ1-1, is EPEVTQTPSHQVTQMGQEVILRCVPISNHLYFYWYRQILGQKVEFLVSFYNNEISEKSEIFDDQFSVERPDGSNFTLKIRSTKLEDSAMYFCASSTRRLNTEAFFGQGTRLTVV.

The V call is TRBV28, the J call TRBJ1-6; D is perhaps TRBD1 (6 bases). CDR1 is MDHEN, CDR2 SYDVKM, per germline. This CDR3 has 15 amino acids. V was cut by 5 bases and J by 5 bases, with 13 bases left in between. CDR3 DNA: TGTGCCAGCAGTCCGGCGGACAGAGATAATTCACCCCTCCACTTT. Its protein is CASSPADRDNSPLHF.

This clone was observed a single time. The CDR3 DNA sequence: TGTGCCAGCAGCTCCGACAATTTGGCAGATACGCAGTATTTT. Its translation: CASSSDNLADTQYF. The V gene is TRBV7-9, the J gene TRBJ2-3; no reliable D call. Germline loops: CDR1 SEHNR, CDR2 FQNEAQ (reference sequence). Trimming cost V 4 bases and J 4 bases, with 12 bases left between them. The length of the CDR3 is 14 residues. The variable domain in full, with the rest retrieved from reference TRBV7-9 and TRBJ2-3, is DTGVSQNPRHKITKRGQNVTFRCDPISEHNRLYWYRQTLGQGPEFLTYFQNEAQLEKSRLLSDRFSAERPKGSFSTLEIQRTEQGDSAMYLCASSSDNLADTQYFGPGTRLTVL.

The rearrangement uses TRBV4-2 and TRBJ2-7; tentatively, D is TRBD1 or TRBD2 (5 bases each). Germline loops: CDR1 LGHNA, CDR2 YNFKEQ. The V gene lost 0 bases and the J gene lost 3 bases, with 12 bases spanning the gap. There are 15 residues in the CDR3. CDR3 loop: CASSQDQRGLYEQYF. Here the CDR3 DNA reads TGTGCCAGCAGCCAAGATCAGAGGGGTCTCTACGAGCAGTACTTC.

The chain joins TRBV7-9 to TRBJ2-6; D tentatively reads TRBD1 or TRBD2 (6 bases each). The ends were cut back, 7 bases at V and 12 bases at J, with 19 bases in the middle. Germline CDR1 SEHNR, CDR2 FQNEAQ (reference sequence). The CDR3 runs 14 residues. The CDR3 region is CASTSTGGGSVLTF. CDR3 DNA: TGTGCCAGCACCTCCACAGGAGGGGGAAGCGTCCTGACTTTC. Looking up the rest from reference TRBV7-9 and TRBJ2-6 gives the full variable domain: DTGVSQNPRHKITKRGQNVTFRCDPISEHNRLYWYRQTLGQGPEFLTYFQNEAQLEKSRLLSDRFSAERPKGSFSTLEIQRTEQGDSAMYLCASTSTGGGSVLTFGAGSRLTVL.

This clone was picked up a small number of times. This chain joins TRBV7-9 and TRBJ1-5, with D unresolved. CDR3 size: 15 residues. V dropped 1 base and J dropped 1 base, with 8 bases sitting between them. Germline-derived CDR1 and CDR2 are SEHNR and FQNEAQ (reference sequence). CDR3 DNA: TGTGCCAGCAGCTTAGTTGGCCTAAGCAATCAGCCCCAGCATTTT. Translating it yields CASSLVGLSNQPQHF.

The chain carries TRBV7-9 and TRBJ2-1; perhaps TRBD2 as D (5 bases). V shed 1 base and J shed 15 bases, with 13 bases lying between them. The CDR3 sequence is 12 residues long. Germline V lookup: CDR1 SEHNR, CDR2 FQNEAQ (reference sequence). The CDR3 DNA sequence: TGTGCCAGCAGCTTAGTTTCCTCCGAGGGGTTCTTC. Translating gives CASSLVSSEGFF.

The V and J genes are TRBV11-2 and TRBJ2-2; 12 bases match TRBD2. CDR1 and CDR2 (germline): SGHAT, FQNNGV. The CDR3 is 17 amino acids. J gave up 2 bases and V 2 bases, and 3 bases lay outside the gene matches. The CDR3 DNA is TGTGCCAGCAGCTTATCTAGCGGGGGGGCCAACACCGGGGAGCTGTTTTTT. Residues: CASSLSSGGANTGELFF.

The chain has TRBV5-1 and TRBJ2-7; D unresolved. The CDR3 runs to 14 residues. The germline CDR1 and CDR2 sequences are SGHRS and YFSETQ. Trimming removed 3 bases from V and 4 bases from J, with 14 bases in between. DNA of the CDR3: TGCGCCAGCAGCTCGCGTGCCCAGGCATACGAGCAGTACTTC. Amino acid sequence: CASSSRAQAYEQYF. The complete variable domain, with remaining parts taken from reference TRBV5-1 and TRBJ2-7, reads KAGVTQTPRYLIKTRGQQVTLSCSPISGHRSVSWYQQTPGQGLQFLFEYFSETQRNKGNFPGRFSGRQFSNSRSEMNVSTLELGDSALYLCASSSRAQAYEQYFGPGTRLTVT.

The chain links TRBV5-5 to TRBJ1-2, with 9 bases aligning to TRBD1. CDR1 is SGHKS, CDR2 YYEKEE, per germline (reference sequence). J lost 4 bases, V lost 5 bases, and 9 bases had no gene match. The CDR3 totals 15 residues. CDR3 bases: TGTGCCAGCAGGATTGGACAGGGGAGTACCTATGGCTACACCTTC. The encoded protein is CASRIGQGSTYGYTF.

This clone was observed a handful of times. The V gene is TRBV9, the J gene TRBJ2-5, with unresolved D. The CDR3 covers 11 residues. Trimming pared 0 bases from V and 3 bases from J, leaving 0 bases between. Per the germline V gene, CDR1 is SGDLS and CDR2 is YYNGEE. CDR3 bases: TGTGCCAGCAGCGTAGAAGAGACCCAGTACTTC. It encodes CASSVEETQYF.

The CDR3 is CASWNRGRTDTQYF. The CDR3 DNA follows: TGTGCCAGCTGGAACCGCGGGAGGACAGATACGCAGTATTTT. The chain combines TRBV19 with TRBJ2-3; 8 bases are shared with TRBD2. CDR3 length equals 14 residues. With 9 bases clipped from V and 3 bases from J, the junction kept 8 bases outside the gene matches. The germline V gene has CDR1 LNHDA and CDR2 SQIVND (reference sequence). Filled out from reference TRBV19 and TRBJ2-3, the complete variable domain reads DGGITQSPKYLFRKEGQNVTLSCEQNLNHDAMYWYRQDPGQGLRLIYYSQIVNDFQKGDIAEGYSVSREKKESFPLTVTSAQKNPTAFYLCASWNRGRTDTQYFGPGTRLTVL.

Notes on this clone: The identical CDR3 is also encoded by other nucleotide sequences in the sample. This chain's CDR3 is CASSSGQETQYF. CDR3 in DNA: TGTGCCAGCTCGTCCGGCCAAGAGACCCAGTACTTC. J is TRBJ2-5 and V is TRBV18; no clear D gene. This CDR3 is 12 amino acids long. Germline V gene lookup returns CDR1 KGHSH and CDR2 LQKENI. Trimming took 6 bases from V and 1 from J, leaving 6 bases between them.

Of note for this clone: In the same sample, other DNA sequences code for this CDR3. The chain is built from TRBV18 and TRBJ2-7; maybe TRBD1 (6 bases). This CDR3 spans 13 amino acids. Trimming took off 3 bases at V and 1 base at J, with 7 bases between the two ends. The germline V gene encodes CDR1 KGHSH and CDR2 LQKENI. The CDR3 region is CASSPGTSYEQYF. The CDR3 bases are TGTGCCAGCTCACCCGGGACATCCTACGAGCAGTACTTC.

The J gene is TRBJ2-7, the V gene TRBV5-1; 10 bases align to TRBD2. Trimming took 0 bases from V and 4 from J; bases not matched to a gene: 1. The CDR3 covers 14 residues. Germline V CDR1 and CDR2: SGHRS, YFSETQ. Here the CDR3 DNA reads TGCGCCAGCAGCTTGGCACTAGCGGGATACGAGCAGTACTTC. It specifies CASSLALAGYEQYF.

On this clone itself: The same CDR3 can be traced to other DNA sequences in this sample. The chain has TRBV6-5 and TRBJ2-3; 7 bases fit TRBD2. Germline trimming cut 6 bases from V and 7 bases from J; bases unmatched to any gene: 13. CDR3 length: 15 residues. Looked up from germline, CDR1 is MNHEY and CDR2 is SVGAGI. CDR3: CASRSGLGAVNTQYF. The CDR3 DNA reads TGTGCCAGCAGGTCAGGACTAGGGGCGGTGAATACGCAGTATTTT.

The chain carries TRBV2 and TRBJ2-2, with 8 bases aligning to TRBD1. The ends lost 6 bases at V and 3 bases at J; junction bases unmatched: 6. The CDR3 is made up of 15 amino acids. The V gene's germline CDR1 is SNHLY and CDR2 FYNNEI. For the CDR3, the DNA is TGTGCCAGCAGGCGGACAGGGTTTGACACCGGGGAGCTGTTTTTT. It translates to CASRRTGFDTGELFF.

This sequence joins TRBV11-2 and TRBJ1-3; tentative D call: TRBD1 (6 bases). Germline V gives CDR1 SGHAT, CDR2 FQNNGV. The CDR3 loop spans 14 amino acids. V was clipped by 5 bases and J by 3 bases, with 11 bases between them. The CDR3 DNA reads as TGTGCCAGCAGCCTGCAGGGGCTTGGAAACACCATATATTTT. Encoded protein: CASSLQGLGNTIYF.

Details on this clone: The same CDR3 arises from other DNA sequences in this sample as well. DNA for the CDR3: TGTGCCAGCAGCCCCGGGTCGAACTATGGCTACACCTTC. This translates into CASSPGSNYGYTF. The chain carries TRBV7-2 and TRBJ1-2, with D unresolved. Germline CDR1 is SGHTA and CDR2 is FQGNSA. The CDR3 covers 13 residues. Trimming removed 5 bases at V and 2 bases at J, with 9 bases between.

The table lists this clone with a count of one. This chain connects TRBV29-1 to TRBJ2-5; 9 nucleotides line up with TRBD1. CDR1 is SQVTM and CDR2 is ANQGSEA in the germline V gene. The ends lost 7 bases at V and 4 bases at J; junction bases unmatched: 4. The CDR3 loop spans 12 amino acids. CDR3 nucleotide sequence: TGCAGCGCTAGACAGGGGGGAGAGACCCAGTACTTC. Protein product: CSARQGGETQYF. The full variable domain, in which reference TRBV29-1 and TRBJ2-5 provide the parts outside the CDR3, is SAVISQKPSRDICQRGTSLTIQCQVDSQVTMMFWYRQQPGQSLTLIATANQGSEATYESGFVIDKFPISRPNLTFSTLTVSNMSPEDSSIYLCSARQGGETQYFGPGTRLLVL.

The CDR3 bases are TGTGCCAGCAGCTTAGCGCTGGGGGCAGATACGCAGTATTTT. Amino acid sequence: CASSLALGADTQYF. This rearrangement joins TRBV7-2 to TRBJ2-3, with D perhaps TRBD1 or TRBD2 (5 bases each). V lost 0 bases and J 4 bases, leaving 8 bases between the germline ends. CDR3 size: 14 residues. Germline V CDR1 and CDR2: SGHTA, FQGNSA.

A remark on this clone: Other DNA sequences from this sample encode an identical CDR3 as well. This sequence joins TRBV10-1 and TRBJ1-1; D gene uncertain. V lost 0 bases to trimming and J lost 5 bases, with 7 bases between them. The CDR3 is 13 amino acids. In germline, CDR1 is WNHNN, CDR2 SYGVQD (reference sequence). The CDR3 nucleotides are TGCGCCAGCAGTGAGTCCGGTAGAACTGAAGCTTTCTTT. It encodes CASSESGRTEAFF.

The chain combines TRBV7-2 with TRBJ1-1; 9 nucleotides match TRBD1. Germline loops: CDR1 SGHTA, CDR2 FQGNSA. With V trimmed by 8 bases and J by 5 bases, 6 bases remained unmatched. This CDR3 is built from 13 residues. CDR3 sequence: CASGNRGRTEAFF. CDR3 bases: TGTGCCAGCGGTAACAGGGGGCGAACTGAAGCTTTCTTT.

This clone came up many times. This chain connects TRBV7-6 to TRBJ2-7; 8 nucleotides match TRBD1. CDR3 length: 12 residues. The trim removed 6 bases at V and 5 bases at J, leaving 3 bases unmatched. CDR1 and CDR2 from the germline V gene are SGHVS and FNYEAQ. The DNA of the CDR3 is TGTGCCAGCAGTGAACAGGGGGACGAGCAGTACTTC. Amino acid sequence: CASSEQGDEQYF.

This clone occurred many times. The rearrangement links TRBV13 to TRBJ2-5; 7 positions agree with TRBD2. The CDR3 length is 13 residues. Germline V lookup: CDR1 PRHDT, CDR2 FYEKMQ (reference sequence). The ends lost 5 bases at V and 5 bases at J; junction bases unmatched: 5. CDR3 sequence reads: CASSGLVGETQYF. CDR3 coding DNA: TGTGCCAGCAGCGGACTAGTGGGGGAGACCCAGTACTTC.

The CDR3 coding sequence is TGTGCCAGCAGGGACCCCGGGACCAAGCAAGAGACCCAGTACTTC. Its protein is CASRDPGTKQETQYF. The chain recombines TRBV28 with TRBJ2-5; D possibly matches TRBD1 or TRBD2 (5 bases each). The CDR3 totals 15 residues. Germline V CDR1 and CDR2: MDHEN, SYDVKM. Trimming shortened V by 6 bases and J by 2 bases, and 16 bases separated the two germline ends.

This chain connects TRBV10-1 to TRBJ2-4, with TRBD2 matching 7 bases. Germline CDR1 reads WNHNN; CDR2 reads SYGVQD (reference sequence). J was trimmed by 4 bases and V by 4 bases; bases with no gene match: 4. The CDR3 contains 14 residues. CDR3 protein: CASSGSGGKNIQYF. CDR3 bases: TGCGCCAGCAGTGGATCGGGAGGTAAAAACATTCAGTACTTC.

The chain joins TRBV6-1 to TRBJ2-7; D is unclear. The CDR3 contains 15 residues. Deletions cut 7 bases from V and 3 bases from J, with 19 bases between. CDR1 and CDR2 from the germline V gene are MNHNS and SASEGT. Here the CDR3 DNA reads TGTGCCAGCACTCAGCTATTTGGGGTTTTCTACGAGCAGTACTTC. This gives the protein CASTQLFGVFYEQYF.